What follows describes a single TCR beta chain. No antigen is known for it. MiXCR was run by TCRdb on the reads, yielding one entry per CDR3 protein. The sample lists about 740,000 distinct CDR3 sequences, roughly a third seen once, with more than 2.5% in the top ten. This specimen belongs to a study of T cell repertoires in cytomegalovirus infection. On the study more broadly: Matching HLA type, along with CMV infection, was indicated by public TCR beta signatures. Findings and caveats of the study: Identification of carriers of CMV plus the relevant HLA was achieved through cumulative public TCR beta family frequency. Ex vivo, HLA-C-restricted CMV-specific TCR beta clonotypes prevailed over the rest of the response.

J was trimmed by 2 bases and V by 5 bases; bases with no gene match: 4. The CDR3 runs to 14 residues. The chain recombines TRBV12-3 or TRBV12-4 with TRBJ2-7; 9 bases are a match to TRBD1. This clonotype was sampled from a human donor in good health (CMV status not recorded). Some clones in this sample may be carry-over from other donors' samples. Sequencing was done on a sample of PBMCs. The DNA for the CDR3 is TGTGCCAGCAGTGGCGGGACAGGGACCTACGAGCAGTACTTC. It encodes CASSGGTGTYEQYF.